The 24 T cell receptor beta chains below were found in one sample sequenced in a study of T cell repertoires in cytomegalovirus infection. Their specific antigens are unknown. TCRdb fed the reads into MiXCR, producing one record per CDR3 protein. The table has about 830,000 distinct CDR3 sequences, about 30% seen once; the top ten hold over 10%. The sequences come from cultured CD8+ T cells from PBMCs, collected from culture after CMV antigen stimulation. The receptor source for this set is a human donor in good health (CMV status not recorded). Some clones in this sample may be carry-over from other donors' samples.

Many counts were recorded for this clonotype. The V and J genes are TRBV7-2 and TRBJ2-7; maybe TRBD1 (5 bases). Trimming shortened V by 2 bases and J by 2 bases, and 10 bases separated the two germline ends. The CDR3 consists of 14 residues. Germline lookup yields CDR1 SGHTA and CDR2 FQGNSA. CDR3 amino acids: CASSLIDRAYEQYF. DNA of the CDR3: TGTGCCAGCAGCTTAATAGACAGAGCCTACGAGCAGTACTTC.

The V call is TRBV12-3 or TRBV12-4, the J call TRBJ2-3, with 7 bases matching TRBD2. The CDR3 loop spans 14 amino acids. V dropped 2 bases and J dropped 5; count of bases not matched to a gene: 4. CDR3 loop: CASSLIGGIDTQYF. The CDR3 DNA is TGTGCCAGCAGTTTAATCGGGGGGATAGATACGCAGTATTTT.

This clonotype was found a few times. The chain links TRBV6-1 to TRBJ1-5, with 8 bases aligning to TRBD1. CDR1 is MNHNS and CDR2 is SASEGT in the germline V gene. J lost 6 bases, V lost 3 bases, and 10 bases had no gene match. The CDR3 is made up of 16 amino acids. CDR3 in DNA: TGTGCCAGCAGTGACCACAAAGGACAGGGTAGTCAGCCCCAGCATTTT. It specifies CASSDHKGQGSQPQHF.

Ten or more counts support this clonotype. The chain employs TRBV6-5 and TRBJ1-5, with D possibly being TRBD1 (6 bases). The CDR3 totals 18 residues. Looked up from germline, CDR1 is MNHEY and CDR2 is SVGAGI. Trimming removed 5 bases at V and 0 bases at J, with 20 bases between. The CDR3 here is CASSPRGGRVGSNQPQHF. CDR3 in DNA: TGTGCCAGCAGTCCCCGGGGGGGGCGGGTGGGTAGCAATCAGCCCCAGCATTTT.

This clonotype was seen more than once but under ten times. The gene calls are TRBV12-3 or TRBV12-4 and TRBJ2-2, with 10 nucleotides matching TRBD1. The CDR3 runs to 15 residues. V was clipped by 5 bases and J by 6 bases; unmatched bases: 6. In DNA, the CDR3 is TGTGCCAGCAGTCCCGGGACAGGGGTGGCCGGGGAGCTGTTTTTT. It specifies CASSPGTGVAGELFF.

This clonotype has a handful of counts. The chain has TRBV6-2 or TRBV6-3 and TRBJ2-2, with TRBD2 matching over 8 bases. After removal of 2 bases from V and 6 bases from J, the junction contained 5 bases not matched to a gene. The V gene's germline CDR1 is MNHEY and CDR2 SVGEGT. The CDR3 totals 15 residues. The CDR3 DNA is TGTGCCAGCAGTTACGTGCGGGGGGAAGCCGGGGAGCTGTTTTTT. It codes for CASSYVRGEAGELFF.

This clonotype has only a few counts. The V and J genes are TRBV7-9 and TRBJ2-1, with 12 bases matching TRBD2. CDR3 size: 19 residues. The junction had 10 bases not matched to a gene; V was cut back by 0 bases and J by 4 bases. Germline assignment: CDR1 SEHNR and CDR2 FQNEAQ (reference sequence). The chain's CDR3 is CASSLASSGGAYGYNEQFF. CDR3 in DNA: TGTGCCAGCAGCTTAGCTTCTAGCGGGGGGGCCTATGGTTACAATGAGCAGTTCTTC.

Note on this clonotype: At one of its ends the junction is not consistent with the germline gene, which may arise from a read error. The CDR3 sequence is CASSTWTGVNYCYTF. For the CDR3, the DNA is TGTGCCAGCAGTACCTGGACAGGTGTTAACTATTGCTACACCTTC. V is TRBV6-5 and J is TRBJ1-2; 7 bases map to TRBD1. This CDR3 region has 15 residues. CDR1 is MNHEY and CDR2 is SVGAGI in the germline V gene.

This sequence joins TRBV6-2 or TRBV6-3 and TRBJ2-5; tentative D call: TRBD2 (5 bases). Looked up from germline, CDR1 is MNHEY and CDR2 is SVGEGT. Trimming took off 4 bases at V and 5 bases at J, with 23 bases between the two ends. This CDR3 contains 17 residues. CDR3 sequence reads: CASSLPPGQEVRETQYF. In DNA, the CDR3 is TGTGCCAGCAGTTTACCCCCCGGGCAGGAGGTACGGGAGACCCAGTACTTC.

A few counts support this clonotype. CDR3 in DNA: TGTGCCAGCAGCGCTACCGGGACAGACGTTTTCGCCTACAATGAGCAGTTCTTC. Protein: CASSATGTDVFAYNEQFF. This chain connects TRBV12-3 or TRBV12-4 to TRBJ2-1; 7 bases are shared with TRBD1. Unmatched junction bases numbered 16, after V lost 6 bases and J lost 2 bases. CDR3 length equals 18 residues.

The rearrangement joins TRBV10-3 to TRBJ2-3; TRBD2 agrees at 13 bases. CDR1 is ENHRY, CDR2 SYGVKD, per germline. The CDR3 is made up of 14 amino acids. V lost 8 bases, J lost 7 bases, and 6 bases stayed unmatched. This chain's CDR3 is CAIGTSGGANTQYF. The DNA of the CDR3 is TGTGCCATCGGAACTAGCGGGGGGGCAAATACGCAGTATTTT.

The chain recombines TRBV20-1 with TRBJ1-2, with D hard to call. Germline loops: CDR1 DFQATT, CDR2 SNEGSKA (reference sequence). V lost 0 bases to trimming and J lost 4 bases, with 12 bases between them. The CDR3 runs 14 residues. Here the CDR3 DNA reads TGCAGTGCTAGAGATTGGAAGGAGGTCTATGGCTACACCTTC. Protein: CSARDWKEVYGYTF.

CDR3 bases: TGTGCCAGCAGCCCGGCGGACAGGGCGACTGAAGCTTTCTTT. Translated, it gives CASSPADRATEAFF. The chain carries TRBV11-2 and TRBJ1-1; 8 bases are shared with TRBD1. CDR1 and CDR2 (germline): SGHAT, FQNNGV. This CDR3 spans 14 amino acids. The J segment lost 5 bases and the V segment lost 5 bases, leaving 7 bases of the junction unmatched.

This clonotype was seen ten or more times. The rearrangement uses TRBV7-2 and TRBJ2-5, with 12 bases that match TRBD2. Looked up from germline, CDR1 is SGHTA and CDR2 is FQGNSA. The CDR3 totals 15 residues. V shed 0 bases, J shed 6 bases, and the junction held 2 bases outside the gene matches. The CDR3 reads CASSLALAGGKTQYF. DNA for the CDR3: TGTGCCAGCAGCTTAGCACTAGCGGGGGGAAAGACCCAGTACTTC.

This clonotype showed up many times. In DNA, the CDR3 is TGTGCCAGCAGCTTAGGCGGAGGGGTAGGACTAGATTTCTACAATGAGCAGTTCTTC. Its translation: CASSLGGGVGLDFYNEQFF. J is TRBJ2-1 and V is TRBV7-2; 7 bases are shared with TRBD2. The CDR3 consists of 19 residues. Trimming at V came to 1 base and at J to 3 bases, leaving 15 bases not matched to a gene. The germline V gene has CDR1 SGHTA and CDR2 FQGNSA.

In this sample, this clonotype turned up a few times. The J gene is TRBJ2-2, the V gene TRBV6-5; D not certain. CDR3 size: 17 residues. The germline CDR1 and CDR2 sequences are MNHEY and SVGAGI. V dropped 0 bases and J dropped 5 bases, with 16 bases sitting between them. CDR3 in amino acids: CASSYSLPWADTGELFF. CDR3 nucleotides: TGTGCCAGCAGTTACTCGTTGCCCTGGGCTGATACCGGGGAGCTGTTTTTT.

CDR3 residues: CASREAGGSEGELFF. CDR3 sequence (DNA): TGTGCCAGCAGAGAAGCGGGGGGATCCGAAGGGGAGCTGTTTTTT. This rearrangement joins TRBV12-3 or TRBV12-4 to TRBJ2-2, with 9 bases aligning to TRBD2. The CDR3 runs to 15 residues. The ends lost 6 bases at V and 8 bases at J; junction bases unmatched: 10.

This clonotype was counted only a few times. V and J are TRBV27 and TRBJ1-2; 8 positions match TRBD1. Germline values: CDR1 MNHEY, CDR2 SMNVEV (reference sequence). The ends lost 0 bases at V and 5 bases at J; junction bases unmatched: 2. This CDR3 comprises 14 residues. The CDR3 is CASSLSQGGYGYTF. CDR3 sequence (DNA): TGTGCCAGCAGTTTATCACAGGGGGGTTATGGCTACACCTTC.

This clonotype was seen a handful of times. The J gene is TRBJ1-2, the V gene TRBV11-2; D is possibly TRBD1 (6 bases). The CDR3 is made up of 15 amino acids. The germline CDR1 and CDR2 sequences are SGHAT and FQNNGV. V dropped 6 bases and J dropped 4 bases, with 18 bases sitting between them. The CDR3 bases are TGTGCCAGCAGTTACCAACAGGGCCTACTCTATGGCTACACCTTC. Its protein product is CASSYQQGLLYGYTF.

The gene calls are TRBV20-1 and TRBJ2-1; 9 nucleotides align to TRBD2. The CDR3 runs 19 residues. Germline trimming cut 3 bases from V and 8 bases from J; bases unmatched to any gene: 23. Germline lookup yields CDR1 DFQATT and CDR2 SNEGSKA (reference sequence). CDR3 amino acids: CSARVGGGASHVMYHEQFF. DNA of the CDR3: TGCAGTGCTAGGGTCGGCGGGGGGGCCTCTCACGTCATGTATCATGAGCAGTTCTTC.

The CDR3 bases are TGTGCCAGCAGTTCTCTAATACAAGAGACCCAGTACTTC. It yields the protein CASSSLIQETQYF. The genes are TRBV28 and TRBJ2-5; no definite D call. Trimming removed 4 bases at V and 2 bases at J, with 8 bases between. This CDR3 contains 13 residues. Germline V gene data show CDR1 as MDHEN and CDR2 as SYDVKM. The full variable domain, completed using reference TRBV28 and TRBJ2-5, is DVKVTQSSRYLVKRTGEKVFLECVQDMDHENMFWYRQDPGLGLRLIYFSYDVKMKEKGDIPEGYSVSREKKERFSLILESASTNQTSMYLCASSSLIQETQYFGPGTRLLVL.

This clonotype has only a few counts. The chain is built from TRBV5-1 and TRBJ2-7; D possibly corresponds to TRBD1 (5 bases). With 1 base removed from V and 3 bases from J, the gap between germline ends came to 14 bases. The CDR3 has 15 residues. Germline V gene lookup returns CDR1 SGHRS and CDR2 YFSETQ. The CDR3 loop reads CASSLIPVDSYEQYF. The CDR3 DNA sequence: TGCGCCAGCAGCTTGATCCCCGTCGACAGCTACGAGCAGTACTTC.

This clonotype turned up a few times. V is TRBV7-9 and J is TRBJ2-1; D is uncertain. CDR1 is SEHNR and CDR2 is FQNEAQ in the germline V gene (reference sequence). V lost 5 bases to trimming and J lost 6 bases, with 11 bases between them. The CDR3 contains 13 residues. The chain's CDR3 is CASSPSFGNEQFF. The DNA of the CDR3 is TGTGCCAGCAGCCCCTCGTTTGGCAATGAGCAGTTCTTC.

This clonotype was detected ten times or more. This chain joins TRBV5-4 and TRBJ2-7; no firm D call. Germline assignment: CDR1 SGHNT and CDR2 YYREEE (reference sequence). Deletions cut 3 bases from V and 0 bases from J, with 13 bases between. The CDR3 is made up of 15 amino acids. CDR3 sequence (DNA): TGTGCCAGCAGCTCGGACGGAACCAGCTCCTACGAGCAGTACTTC. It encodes CASSSDGTSSYEQYF.